This TCR beta chain was observed in a study of T cell repertoires in cytomegalovirus infection. Study as a whole: CMV epitopes, recently identified HLA-C-restricted and well-studied HLA-B-restricted, were used. Both CMV infection and a matching HLA type were indicated by public TCR beta signatures.

Study-level results: There were HLA-C-restricted CMV-specific TCR beta clonotypes dominating the ex vivo response. CMV carriers having the relevant HLA were flagged by cumulative public TCR beta family frequency.

On this clonotype itself: Antigen: not known.

TCRdb independently ran MiXCR on the reads; one entry per CDR3 protein. There are fewer than 130,000 distinct CDR3 sequences in the sample; around 40% occur only once, and just under 75% lies in the top ten. This receptor was obtained from a human donor in good health (CMV status not recorded). Some clones in this sample may be carry-over from other donors' samples. Sequences were derived from CD8+ T cells from cultured PBMCs, sampled from culture after CMV antigen stimulation.

The chain's CDR3 is CSARDPTYNEQFF. Here the CDR3 DNA reads TGCAGTGCTAGAGATCCCACGTACAATGAGCAGTTCTTC. The chain carries TRBV20-1 and TRBJ2-1; no reliable D call. V lost 0 bases and J lost 4, with 7 bases in between. This CDR3 is 13 amino acids long. Germline-derived CDR1 and CDR2 are DFQATT and SNEGSKA (reference sequence).